Below, 14 T cell receptor beta chains from the same sample are listed, as sequenced in a study of monozygotic twins with inflammatory bowel disease. Reprocessing the 5' RACE reads, TCRdb reports a single entry for every CDR3 protein and omits DNA. The sample totals about 110,000 distinct CDR3 sequences; its top ten clones hold 9.5% to 15%. The sample was blood. The origin of the receptors is a human donor with ulcerative colitis or Crohn's disease, or a healthy co-twin of an affected twin (not recorded which).

The chain is built from TRBV3-1 and TRBJ2-7; TCRdb picks TRBD1, but there is no DNA to check that call. In germline, CDR1 is LGHDT, CDR2 YNNKEL (reference sequence). The CDR3 runs 13 residues. CDR3: CASSQGPFYEQYF.

The chain uses TRBV20-1 and TRBJ2-7; the TCRdb call, TRBD1, lacks DNA for checking. The CDR3 sequence is 13 residues long. Germline CDR1 reads DFQATT; CDR2 reads SNEGSKA (reference sequence). CDR3 in amino acids: CSARVGGLDEQYF.

The J gene is TRBJ2-7, the V gene TRBV12-3 or TRBV12-4; TCRdb's assignment of TRBD2 cannot be checked, as there is no DNA. The CDR3 is 15 residues long. The chain's CDR3 is CASTVIGVVNYEQYF.

This chain uses TRBV7-3 with TRBJ2-3; TCRdb gives TRBD2 as the D gene, but with no DNA this cannot be confirmed. The germline CDR1 and CDR2 sequences are SGHTA and FQGTGA. There are 15 residues in the CDR3. The CDR3 protein is CASSSTSGAKDTQYF.

The V and J genes are TRBV7-2 and TRBJ1-1; TCRdb calls TRBD1, which cannot be checked without DNA. The CDR3 length is 13 residues. Germline assignment: CDR1 SGHTA and CDR2 FQGNSA. The CDR3 spells CASSLGTYTEAFF.

The chain recombines TRBV7-9 with TRBJ1-5; absent DNA, TCRdb's TRBD1 call cannot be checked. The CDR3 is 15 residues long. Germline V gene lookup returns CDR1 SEHNR and CDR2 FQNEAQ (reference sequence). This CDR3 reads CASSSASQGRQPQHF.

The rearrangement joins TRBV5-1 to TRBJ1-6; the TCRdb D gene call, TRBD1, has no DNA to confirm it. Per germline, CDR1 SGHRS and CDR2 YFSETQ. There are 16 residues in the CDR3. CDR3 sequence reads: CASSLVPGGGNSLLHF.

The J gene is TRBJ2-1, the V gene TRBV14; TCRdb selects TRBD2, and the lack of DNA leaves this call unchecked. Per germline, CDR1 SGHDN and CDR2 FVKESK. The CDR3 length is 13 residues. The CDR3 reads CASSLGLANEQFF.

This rearrangement joins TRBV20-1 to TRBJ1-2. Germline CDR1 is DFQATT and CDR2 is SNEGSKA (reference sequence). The CDR3 totals 14 residues. Here the CDR3 reads CSAREGMERGGYTF.

This sequence joins TRBV7-6 and TRBJ2-3; the TCRdb call, TRBD2, lacks DNA for checking. Germline V lookup: CDR1 SGHVS, CDR2 FNYEAQ. The CDR3 has 16 amino acids. CDR3 protein: CASSPTSGGAADTQYF.

The rearrangement joins TRBV7-2 to TRBJ2-7. The CDR3 runs 16 residues. Germline V gene sequence: CDR1 SGHTA, CDR2 FQGNSA. The CDR3 region is CASSSSVSGVSYEQYF.

This chain links TRBV5-1 with TRBJ1-1; TCRdb picks TRBD1, but there is no DNA to check that call. Germline-derived CDR1 and CDR2 are SGHRS and YFSETQ. The CDR3 extends over 15 amino acids. The CDR3 region is CASSRGTGGWTEAFF.

J is TRBJ1-5 and V is TRBV20-1; without DNA, the TCRdb call of TRBD1 cannot be checked. This CDR3 spans 17 amino acids. Germline CDR1 reads DFQATT; CDR2 reads SNEGSKA (reference sequence). CDR3 sequence: CSARSGGQGALGQPQHF.

The chain uses TRBV6-5 and TRBJ2-7; TCRdb outputs TRBD1, but without DNA this stays unchecked. The CDR3 extends over 15 amino acids. Germline-derived CDR1 and CDR2 are MNHEY and SVGAGI. The CDR3 region is CASSSLGDPRYEQYF.